This TCR beta chain was recovered during a study of vaccination and CD4 T cells after COVID-19. Sequencing of cultured CD4+ T cell DNA used the Oncomine TCR Beta short-read assay. TCRdb analysed the PCR reads with MiXCR anew, one entry per CDR3 protein. Counted here are 6,600 or so distinct CDR3 sequences, 37% occurring once; the ten biggest clones make up under 45%. The sample's treatment: roughly ten-day PBMC culture with coronavirus spike peptide pools or control peptides (ViraFEST assay). Those CD4+ T cells from the unexposed donor predate the COVID-19 pandemic (2011-2018). Germline lookup yields CDR1 MNHNS and CDR2 SASEGT. The V gene end was trimmed by 7 bases and the J gene end by 4 bases; junction bases not matched to a gene: 8. CDR3 size: 16 residues. In the case of this clonotype: Its antigen remains unidentified.

The source is a human donor in good health. Sequences were obtained from CD4+ T cells from blood, cultured in vitro. The V call is TRBV6-1, the J call TRBJ1-6; 9 nucleotides align to TRBD1. CDR3 nucleotides: TGTGCCAGCACCCGACAGGGGGTTGAGTATAATTCACCCCTCCACTTT. Amino acid sequence: CASTRQGVEYNSPLHF.